These 17 T cell receptor beta chains came from one sample sequenced in a study of T cell responses to AZD1222 COVID-19 vaccine. Method: immunoSEQ multiplex PCR; TCRdb's copy keeps in-frame clones and lacks some. The sample shows under 110,000 clones, approximately 87% of them seen only once. The material sequenced was peripheral blood, taken on day 0 of AZD1222 vaccination. Receptors originate from an adult in good health.

This CDR3 reads CSVQRWGTTNEKLFF. In DNA, the CDR3 is TGCAGCGTTCAAAGATGGGGAACCACTAATGAAAAACTGTTTTTT. The chain uses TRBV29-1 and TRBJ1-4; no firm D call. This CDR3 has 15 amino acids. Germline CDR1 reads SQVTM; CDR2 reads ANQGSEA. V was cut by 5 bases and J by 2 bases, with 15 bases left in between.

V gene TRBV25-1 combines with J gene TRBJ2-3; tentatively, D is TRBD2 (6 bases). V lost 3 bases, J lost 3 bases, and 13 bases lay in between. The CDR3 contains 15 residues. From germline, CDR1 is MGHDK and CDR2 SYGVNS. CDR3 loop: CASSERPSATDTQYF. The DNA for the CDR3 is TGTGCCAGCAGTGAGAGGCCTAGCGCAACAGATACGCAGTATTTT. Together with reference TRBV25-1 and TRBJ2-3, the CDR3 gives the full variable domain: EADIYQTPRYLVIGTGKKITLECSQTMGHDKMYWYQQDPGMELHLIHYSYGVNSTEKGDLSSESTVSRIRTEHFPLTLESARPSHTSQYLCASSERPSATDTQYFGPGTRLTVL.

The chain uses TRBV7-8 and TRBJ2-1; TRBD2 agrees at 14 bases. Germline lookup yields CDR1 SGHVS and CDR2 FQNEAQ. The CDR3 has 15 residues. V shed 7 bases, J shed 8 bases, and the junction held 7 bases outside the gene matches. For the CDR3, the DNA is TGTGCCAGCACCACGGGGACTAGCGGGAGCGATGAGCAGTTCTTC. Residues: CASTTGTSGSDEQFF.

The chain links TRBV24-1 to TRBJ2-3, with D unresolved. Germline V gene lookup returns CDR1 KGHDR and CDR2 SFDVKD. With 4 bases removed from V and 5 bases from J, the gap between germline ends came to 6 bases. CDR3 length: 12 amino acids. The CDR3 region has the DNA TGTGCCACCAGTGAATTAGGAGATACGCAGTATTTT. Protein sequence: CATSELGDTQYF.

The chain joins TRBV2 to TRBJ1-3; no definite D call. Germline V gives CDR1 SNHLY, CDR2 FYNNEI. The CDR3 covers 15 residues. V was shortened by 6 bases and J by 0 bases, with 12 bases between the two germline ends. The CDR3 protein is CASREQRFSGNTIYF. The CDR3 DNA is TGTGCCAGCAGAGAACAGAGGTTCTCTGGAAACACCATATATTTT. Full variable domain (missing parts from reference TRBV2 and TRBJ1-3): EPEVTQTPSHQVTQMGQEVILRCVPISNHLYFYWYRQILGQKVEFLVSFYNNEISEKSEIFDDQFSVERPDGSNFTLKIRSTKLEDSAMYFCASREQRFSGNTIYFGEGSWLTVV.

CDR3 nucleotides: TGTGCCACCAGTGATTACCAGGGCACAGATACGCAGTATTTT. Translating it yields CATSDYQGTDTQYF. This chain connects TRBV24-1 to TRBJ2-3; D remains ambiguous. CDR1 is KGHDR, CDR2 SFDVKD, per germline. There are 14 residues in the CDR3. The V end was cut by 2 bases, the J end by 1 base, with 6 bases between.

The chain carries TRBV6-5 and TRBJ1-6; possibly TRBD1 for D (5 bases). Trimming removed 0 bases at V and 4 bases at J, with 10 bases between. The CDR3 length is 16 residues. Looked up from germline, CDR1 is MNHEY and CDR2 is SVGAGI. CDR3 in amino acids: CASSYSPTAYNSPLHF. CDR3 coding DNA: TGTGCCAGCAGTTACTCGCCGACAGCTTATAATTCACCCCTCCACTTT.

The genes are TRBV6-2 or TRBV6-3 and TRBJ1-4; D is possibly TRBD1 (6 bases). Germline loops: CDR1 MNHEY, CDR2 SVGEGT. The CDR3 is 15 amino acids. V shed 2 bases and J shed 0 bases, with 7 bases lying between them. This CDR3 is CASSYGQTTNEKLFF. The CDR3 DNA reads TGTGCCAGCAGTTACGGACAGACAACTAATGAAAAACTGTTTTTT.

J is TRBJ1-3 and V is TRBV4-1; D gene unclear. The CDR3 has 17 residues. Trimming cost V 2 bases and J 0 bases, with 14 bases left between them. The germline gives CDR1 MGHRA, CDR2 YSYEKL. CDR3 bases: TGCGCCAGCAGCCAAACCCCCGGTCAAAGCTCTGGAAACACCATATATTTT. This translates into CASSQTPGQSSGNTIYF.

This rearrangement joins TRBV28 to TRBJ1-2; D gene ambiguous. This CDR3 is 13 amino acids long. Germline V lookup: CDR1 MDHEN, CDR2 SYDVKM. V lost 0 bases, J lost 2 bases, and 4 bases lay in between. The CDR3 DNA sequence: TGTGCCAGCAGTTTATGGGGAAACTATGGCTACACCTTC. Residues: CASSLWGNYGYTF.

V and J are TRBV2 and TRBJ1-6, with D perhaps TRBD1 (5 bases). The CDR3 spans 15 residues. Per the germline V gene, CDR1 is SNHLY and CDR2 is FYNNEI. The V gene lost 1 base and the J gene lost 9 bases, with 13 bases spanning the gap. The CDR3 here is CASSEGLQVGSPLHF. As DNA, the CDR3 is TGTGCCAGCAGTGAAGGACTACAGGTCGGTTCACCCCTCCACTTT.

The V gene is TRBV18, the J gene TRBJ2-7; D not resolved. V was trimmed by 2 bases and J by 4 bases, leaving 12 bases between them. This CDR3 comprises 14 residues. Germline-derived CDR1 and CDR2 are KGHSH and LQKENI. DNA for the CDR3: TGTGCCAGCTCACCATTTAGGGCGCAGTACGAGCAGTACTTC. Translating gives CASSPFRAQYEQYF.

The chain uses TRBV5-1 and TRBJ2-2; TRBD2 matches 8 bases. Germline CDR1 reads SGHRS; CDR2 reads YFSETQ. V shed 6 bases and J 1 base; nucleotides not matched to a gene: 2. CDR3 length equals 14 residues. The CDR3 loop is CASTLAVNTGELFF. Here the CDR3 DNA reads TGCGCCAGCACACTAGCGGTGAACACCGGGGAGCTGTTTTTT. The variable domain in full, completed from reference TRBV5-1 and TRBJ2-2, reads KAGVTQTPRYLIKTRGQQVTLSCSPISGHRSVSWYQQTPGQGLQFLFEYFSETQRNKGNFPGRFSGRQFSNSRSEMNVSTLELGDSALYLCASTLAVNTGELFFGEGSRLTVL.

In this sample, this clone turned up a few times. The chain joins TRBV5-1 to TRBJ2-1; 10 nucleotides align to TRBD2. The CDR3 is 14 residues long. J lost 7 bases, V lost 4 bases, and 5 bases had no gene match. Germline CDR1 and CDR2: SGHRS and YFSETQ. The CDR3 nucleotides read TGCGCCAGCAGCGTAGGGACTAGCGTGAATGAGCAGTTCTTC. This encodes CASSVGTSVNEQFF.

The rearrangement links TRBV19 to TRBJ1-5; D uncertain. CDR3 size: 15 residues. The V and J ends lost 9 bases and 7 bases respectively, with 22 bases between them. Germline CDR1 is LNHDA and CDR2 is SQIVND (reference sequence). The CDR3 region is CASPLGSVEFQPQHF. Here the CDR3 DNA reads TGTGCCAGCCCCTTGGGGTCGGTAGAGTTCCAGCCCCAGCATTTT.

In the case of this clone: This CDR3 is also generated by other DNA sequences in the sample. This chain connects TRBV18 to TRBJ2-2; D not resolved. V lost 0 bases and J 6 bases, leaving 2 bases between the germline ends. The CDR3 has 12 amino acids. CDR1 is KGHSH, CDR2 LQKENI, per germline. The CDR3 region is CASSPPAGELFF. CDR3 nucleotide sequence: TGTGCCAGCTCACCACCGGCCGGGGAGCTGTTTTTT.

The chain employs TRBV29-1 and TRBJ1-2; 8 bases fit TRBD1. CDR1 and CDR2 (germline): SQVTM, ANQGSEA. With 6 bases clipped from V and 0 bases from J, the junction kept 6 bases outside the gene matches. There are 14 residues in the CDR3. The CDR3 is CSVGDRLTNYGYTF. The CDR3 nucleotides read TGCAGCGTGGGGGACAGGCTGACTAACTATGGCTACACCTTC.